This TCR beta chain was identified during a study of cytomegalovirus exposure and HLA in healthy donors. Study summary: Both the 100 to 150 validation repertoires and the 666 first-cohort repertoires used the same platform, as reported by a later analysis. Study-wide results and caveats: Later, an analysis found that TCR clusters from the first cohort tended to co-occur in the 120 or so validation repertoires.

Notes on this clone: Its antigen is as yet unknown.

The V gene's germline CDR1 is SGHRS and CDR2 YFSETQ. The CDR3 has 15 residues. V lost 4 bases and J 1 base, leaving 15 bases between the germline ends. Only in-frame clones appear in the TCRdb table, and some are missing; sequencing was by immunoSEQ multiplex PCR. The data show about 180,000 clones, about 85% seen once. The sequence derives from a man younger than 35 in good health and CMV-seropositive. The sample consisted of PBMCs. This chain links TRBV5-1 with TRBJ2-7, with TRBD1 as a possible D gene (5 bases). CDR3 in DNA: TGCGCCAGCAGCCCCTGGCAGGGCCCTTCCTACGAGCAGTACTTC. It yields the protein CASSPWQGPSYEQYF.